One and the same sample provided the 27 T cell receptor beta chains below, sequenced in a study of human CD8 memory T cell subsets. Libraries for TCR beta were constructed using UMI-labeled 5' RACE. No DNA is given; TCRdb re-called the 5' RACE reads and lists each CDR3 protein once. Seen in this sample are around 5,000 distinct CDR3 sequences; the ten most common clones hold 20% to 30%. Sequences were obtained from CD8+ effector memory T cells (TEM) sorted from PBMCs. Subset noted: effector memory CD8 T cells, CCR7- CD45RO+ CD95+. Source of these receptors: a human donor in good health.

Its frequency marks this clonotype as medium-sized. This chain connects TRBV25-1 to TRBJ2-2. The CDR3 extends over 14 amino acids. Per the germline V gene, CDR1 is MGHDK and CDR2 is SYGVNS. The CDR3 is CASSENWDTGELFF.

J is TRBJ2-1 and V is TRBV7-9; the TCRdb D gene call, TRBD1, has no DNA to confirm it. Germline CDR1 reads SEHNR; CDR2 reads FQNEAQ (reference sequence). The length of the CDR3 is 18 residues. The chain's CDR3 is CASSNPRGAEETYNEQFF.

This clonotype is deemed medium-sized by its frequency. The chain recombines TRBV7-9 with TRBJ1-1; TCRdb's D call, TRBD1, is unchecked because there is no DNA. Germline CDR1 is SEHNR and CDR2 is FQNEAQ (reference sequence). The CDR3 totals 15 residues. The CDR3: CASSPPTGSWTEAFF.

The CDR3 loop reads CASSESGQGIDEQFF. The chain recombines TRBV6-2 or TRBV6-3 with TRBJ2-1; with no DNA, the TCRdb D assignment of TRBD1 cannot be verified. Germline V gives CDR1 MNHEY, CDR2 SVGEGT. The CDR3 is made up of 15 amino acids.

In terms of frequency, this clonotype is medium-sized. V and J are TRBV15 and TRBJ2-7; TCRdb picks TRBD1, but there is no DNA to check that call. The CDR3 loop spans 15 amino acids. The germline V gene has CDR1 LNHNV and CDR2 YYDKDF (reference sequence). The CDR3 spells CATSRAEDTAYEQYF.

The CDR3 sequence is CSARDGQGGSQPQHF. V is TRBV20-1 and J is TRBJ1-5; TCRdb outputs TRBD1, but without DNA this stays unchecked. The germline V gene encodes CDR1 DFQATT and CDR2 SNEGSKA (reference sequence). CDR3 length equals 15 residues.

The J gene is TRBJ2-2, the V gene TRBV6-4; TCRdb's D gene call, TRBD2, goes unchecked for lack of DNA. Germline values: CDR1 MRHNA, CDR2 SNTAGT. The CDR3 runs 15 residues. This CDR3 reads CASSDSAEGTGELFF.

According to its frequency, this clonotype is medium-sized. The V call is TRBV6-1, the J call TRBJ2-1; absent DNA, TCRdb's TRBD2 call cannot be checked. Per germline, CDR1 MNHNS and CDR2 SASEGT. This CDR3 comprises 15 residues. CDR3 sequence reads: CASSELAGSYNEQFF.

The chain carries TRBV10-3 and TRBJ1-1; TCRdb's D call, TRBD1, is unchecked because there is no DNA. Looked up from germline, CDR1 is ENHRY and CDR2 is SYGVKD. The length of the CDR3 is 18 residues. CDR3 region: CAISDPLTGGPMNTEAFF.

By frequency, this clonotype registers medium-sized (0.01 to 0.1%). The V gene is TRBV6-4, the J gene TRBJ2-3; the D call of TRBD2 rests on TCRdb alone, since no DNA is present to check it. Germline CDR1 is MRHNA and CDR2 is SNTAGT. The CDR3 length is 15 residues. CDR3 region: CASSDTSGGADTQYF.

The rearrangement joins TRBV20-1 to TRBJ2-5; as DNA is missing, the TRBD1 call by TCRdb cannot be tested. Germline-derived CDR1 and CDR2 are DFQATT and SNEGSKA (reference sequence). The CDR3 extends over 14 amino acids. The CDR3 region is CSARDQAPQETQYF.

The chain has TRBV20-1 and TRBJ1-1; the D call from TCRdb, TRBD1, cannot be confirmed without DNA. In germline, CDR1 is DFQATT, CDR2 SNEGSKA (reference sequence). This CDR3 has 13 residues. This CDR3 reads CSAGGQGATEAFF.

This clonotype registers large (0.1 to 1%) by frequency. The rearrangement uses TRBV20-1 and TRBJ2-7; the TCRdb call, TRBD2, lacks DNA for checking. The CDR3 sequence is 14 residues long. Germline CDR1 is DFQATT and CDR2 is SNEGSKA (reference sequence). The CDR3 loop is CSAKGTSGDHEQYF.

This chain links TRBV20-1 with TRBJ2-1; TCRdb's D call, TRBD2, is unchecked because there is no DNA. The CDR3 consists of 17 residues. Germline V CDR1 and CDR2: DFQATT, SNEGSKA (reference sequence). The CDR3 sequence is CSARGRRSGSSTGEQFF.

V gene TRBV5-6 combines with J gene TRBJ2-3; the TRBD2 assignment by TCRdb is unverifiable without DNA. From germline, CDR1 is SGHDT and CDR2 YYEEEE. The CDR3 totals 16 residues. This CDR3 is CASSFVADNFPDTQYF.

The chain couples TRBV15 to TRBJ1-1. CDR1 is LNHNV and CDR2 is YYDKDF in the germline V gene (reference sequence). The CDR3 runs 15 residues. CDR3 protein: CATSRDVEGATEAFF.

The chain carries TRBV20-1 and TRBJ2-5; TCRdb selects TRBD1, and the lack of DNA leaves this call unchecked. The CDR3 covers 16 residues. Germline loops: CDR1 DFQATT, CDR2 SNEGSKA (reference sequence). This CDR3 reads CSARPLVKTGQETQYF.

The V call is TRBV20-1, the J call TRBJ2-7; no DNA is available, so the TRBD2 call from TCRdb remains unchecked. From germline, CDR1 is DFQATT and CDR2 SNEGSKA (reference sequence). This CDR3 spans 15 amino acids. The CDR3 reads CSARVRPGLHYEQYF.

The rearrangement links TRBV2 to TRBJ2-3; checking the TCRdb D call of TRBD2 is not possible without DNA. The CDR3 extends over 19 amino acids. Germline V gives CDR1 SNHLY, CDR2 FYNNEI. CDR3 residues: CASSELSGTSGRGLGTQYF.

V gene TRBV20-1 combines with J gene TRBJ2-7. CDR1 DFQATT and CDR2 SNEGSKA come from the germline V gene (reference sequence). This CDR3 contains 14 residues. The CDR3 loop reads CSAREGREPYEQYF.

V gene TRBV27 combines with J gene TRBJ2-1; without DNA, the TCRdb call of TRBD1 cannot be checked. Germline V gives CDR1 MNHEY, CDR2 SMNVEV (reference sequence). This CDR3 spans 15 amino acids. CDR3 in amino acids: CASSPRDSSYNEQFF.

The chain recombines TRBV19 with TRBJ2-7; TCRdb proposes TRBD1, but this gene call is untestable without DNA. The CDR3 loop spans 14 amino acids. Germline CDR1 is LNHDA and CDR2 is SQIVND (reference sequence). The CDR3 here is CASSLSGVPYEQYF.

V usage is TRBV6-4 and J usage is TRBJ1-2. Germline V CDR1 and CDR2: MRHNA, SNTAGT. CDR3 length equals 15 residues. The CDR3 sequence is CASSESAGTNYGYTF.

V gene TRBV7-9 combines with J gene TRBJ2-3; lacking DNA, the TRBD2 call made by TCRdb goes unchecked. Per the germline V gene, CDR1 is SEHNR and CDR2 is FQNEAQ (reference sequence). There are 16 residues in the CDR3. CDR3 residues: CASSGWTSGRADTQYF.

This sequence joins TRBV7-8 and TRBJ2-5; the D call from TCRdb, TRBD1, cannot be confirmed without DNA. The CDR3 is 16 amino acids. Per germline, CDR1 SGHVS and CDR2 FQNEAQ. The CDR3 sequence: CASSFPQGARGETQYF.

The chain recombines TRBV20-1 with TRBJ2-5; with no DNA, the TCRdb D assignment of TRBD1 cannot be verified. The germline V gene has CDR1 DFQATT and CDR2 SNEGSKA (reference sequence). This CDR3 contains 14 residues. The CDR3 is CSAQDRDYQETQYF.

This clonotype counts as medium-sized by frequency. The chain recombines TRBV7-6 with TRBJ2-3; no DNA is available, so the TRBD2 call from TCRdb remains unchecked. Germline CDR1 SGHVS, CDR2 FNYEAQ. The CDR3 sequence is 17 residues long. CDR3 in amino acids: CASSPLASGEVTDTQYF.